The T cell receptor beta chain described here comes from a study of blood T cells in healthy people across ages. Through a sample-barcoded 5' primer and a J-beta primer mix, a second PCR was run for roughly 7 to 11 cycles. TCRdb analysed the 5' RACE reads with MiXCR anew, one entry per CDR3 protein. The table includes about 1,500,000 distinct CDR3 sequences, roughly 27% detected once. Between the trimmed V and J ends, which lost 2 bases and 0 bases, there was a span of 5 bases. The germline CDR1 and CDR2 sequences are DFQATT and SNEGSKA (reference sequence). The CDR3 spans 12 residues. This chain uses TRBV20-1 with TRBJ2-7; no firm D call. Sequenced sample: blood. This TCR came from a woman in her thirties in good health. CDR3 in amino acids: CSARKASYEQYF. CDR3 in DNA: TGCAGTGCTAGAAAAGCCTCCTACGAGCAGTACTTC.